This TCR beta chain was recovered during a study of blood T cells in healthy people across ages. Through a sample-barcoded 5' primer and a J-beta primer mix, a second PCR was run for about 6 to 12 cycles. One entry per CDR3 protein results from TCRdb running MiXCR on the 5' RACE reads. The data show 1.8 million or so distinct CDR3 sequences, with approximately 39% seen just once and roughly 24% held by the top ten. With each sample, at least 6 micrograms of total RNA were extracted. Notes on this clonotype: Because the CDR3's place on the DNA is in doubt, the DNA is left out and the CDR3 is given as listed by TCRdb.

The CDR3 comprises 22 residues, both ends counted. Germline CDR1 DFQATT, CDR2 SNEGSKA (reference sequence). The chain recombines TRBV20-1 with TRBJ2-5; the table's TRBD1 call for D was not verified on the DNA. The TCR originated in a human donor in good health. Sequenced sample: blood. This CDR3 reads CSAFFGQGAVIAGDISQETQYF.